This is a list of T cell receptor beta chains from one sample in a study of shared clonotypes between healthy human individuals. Profiled with immunoSEQ multiplex PCR; TCRdb holds only in-frame clones, not every one. The table has about 2.1 million clones, about 93% seen once; the top ten hold 1.5% to 2%. The sample taken for sequencing was naive CD8+ T cells from PBMCs. The receptors derive from a man younger than 35 in good health. Some clones in this sample may be carry-over from other donors' samples. CDR3s include the opening cysteine and the closing phenylalanine or tryptophan. A D gene is named only where the DNA matches it firmly. Rows may omit the clone size; those that give it use once, few, many or a size class.

CDR3,size,V,D
CASSPRDVGSYEQYF,-,TRBV19,-
CASSLAHYGGRRTDTQYF,-,TRBV7-2,TRBD2
CASSAPDGRVTFF,few,TRBV9,-
CASSPGGPSYNEQFF,once,TRBV7-9,-
CASSYDSYSTDTQYF,-,TRBV6-5,-
CASSLTTGGSGNTIYF,-,TRBV7-3,TRBD1
CASSLGASGASYEQYF,-,TRBV5-1,TRBD2
CASDSAGTTYNEQFF,-,TRBV9,-
CARKTGKNEKLFF,-,TRBV25-1,-
CASSQVTPDTQYF,-,TRBV14,-
CASSAYYGPSYEQYF,once,TRBV9,-
CAWSQRGRAADTQYF,once,TRBV30,-
CASSLAVPYGYTF,-,TRBV7-9,-
CASSQDAGVSNQPQHF,-,TRBV4-1,-
CASSPVLAGYEQYF,few,TRBV7-9,-
CASSLGQIYGYTF,-,TRBV7-9,-
CASSYYTGELFF,-,TRBV27,-
CATSRVGLGYTF,-,TRBV15,-
CASSLGIEETQYF,-,TRBV7-9,-
CASSVRAGLNSPLHF,-,TRBV9,-
CASSNRQGPNYGYTF,-,TRBV11-2,TRBD1
CAWSGQGRYEQYF,-,TRBV30,-
CATSRDKGTELDTGELFF,-,TRBV15,TRBD1
CASSLSSTGSFEQFF,-,TRBV27,-
CASSPHSNTLTDTQYF,-,TRBV7-3,-
CASSPTPRSFTGELFF,once,TRBV19,-
CASSSQLTNTEAFF,-,TRBV7-9,-
CASLLQGAGETQYF,-,TRBV28,TRBD1
CASSVKGSETQYF,-,TRBV9,-
CASSRTSGRDEQFF,-,TRBV6-5,TRBD2
CASSHRSGYEQFF,-,TRBV7-9,-
CASSWDKWNNEQFF,-,TRBV11-2,-
CASSRVDQGNGYTF,-,TRBV6-1,-
CASRTRTESSYEQYF,once,TRBV27,-
CASRGLAGGRDTQYF,-,TRBV2,TRBD2
CASSVYGYTF,few,TRBV9,-